This TCR beta chain appears in the sequencing data of a study of T-cell reconstitution after alpha-beta-depleted transplantation in children. Trimming took 5 bases from V and 2 from J; bases not matched to a gene: 6. In germline, CDR1 is DFQATT, CDR2 SNEGSKA (reference sequence). This CDR3 spans 13 amino acids. The library targeted TCRbeta and was prepared with unique molecular identifiers. TCRdb called the PCR reads again in MiXCR, with one record for every CDR3 protein. The sample has approximately 200,000 distinct CDR3 sequences, roughly 15% seen once. In this sample, this clonotype turned up many times.

The sequence derives from a human donor who donated a stem cell graft to a child with acute lymphoblastic leukemia. The genes are TRBV20-1 and TRBJ2-7; TRBD1 matches at 7 bases. The source material was PBMCs from the stem cell graft donor, sampled from the stem cell graft. The CDR3 region has the DNA TGCAGTGCTTCCGGGACAGCCCCCTACGAGCAGTACTTC. Translated, it gives CSASGTAPYEQYF.